The sequence of this T cell receptor (beta chain) was determined in a study of T cells in Graves' hyperthyroidism and ophthalmopathy. Overall study context: Before treatment of any kind, peripheral blood was taken at initial diagnosis. Broader study findings: In the blood, most expanded thyroid clonotypes above 0.001 appeared as well. Through a model of 13 V-J features, ophthalmopathy was separated from stable hyperthyroidism.

This clonotype was counted at least ten times. Its antigen remains unknown. Germline lookup yields CDR1 LGHDT and CDR2 YNNKEL (reference sequence). The CDR3 is 17 residues long. Trimming pared 1 base from V and 6 bases from J, leaving 21 bases between. TCR beta CDR3 regions were amplified from RNA transcripts. HTBI primers were used for first-round RT-PCR of the TCR CDR3. TCRdb reprocessed the multiplex PCR reads with MiXCR, giving one entry per CDR3 protein. This sample has 460,000 or so distinct CDR3 sequences, with approximately 15% found just once. The receptor was isolated from a woman younger than 35 with Graves' hyperthyroidism. The V call is TRBV3-1, the J call TRBJ1-2; tentative D call: TRBD1 (6 bases). What was sequenced was blood. The DNA for the CDR3 is TGTGCCAGCAGCCAAGTAAGGACAGTTGGATTTTTCGATGGCTACACCTTC. Translated, it gives CASSQVRTVGFFDGYTF.